A selection of T cell receptor beta chains follows, all from one sample in a study of Ad26.COV2.S vaccination and SARS-CoV-2 variants. Method: immunoSEQ multiplex PCR; TCRdb's copy keeps in-frame clones and lacks some. Among 400,000 to 450,000 clones, 90% were seen once, and the ten largest hold approximately 4.5%. Sequences were derived from peripheral blood, sampled in a trial of Ad26.COV2.S vaccine versus placebo. These receptors came from a person between 18 and 59 years old who received the Ad26.COV2.S COVID-19 vaccine or a placebo. Each CDR3 is given with its conserved first and last residue.

cdr3_length j_call v_call cdr3_aa
13 TRBJ1-4 TRBV7-9 CASSSGHYEKLFF
15 TRBJ2-1 TRBV11-1 CASSLRGNYYNEQFF
14 TRBJ2-7 TRBV3-1/TRBV3-2 CASSQATHRYEQYF
12 TRBJ2-4 TRBV15 CATRGDSSIQYF
13 TRBJ2-2 TRBV27 CASSLSGAGELFF
16 TRBJ2-3 TRBV24-1 CATSDSRDYMADTQYF
14 TRBJ2-1 TRBV28 CASSLPSGSNEQFF
18 TRBJ2-1 TRBV9 CASSVGGLTTSSYNEQFF
16 TRBJ2-7 TRBV5-4 CASSLPPGQGTYEQYF
12 TRBJ1-5 TRBV28 CASSLREQPQHF
13 TRBJ2-7 TRBV18 CASSPSRVYEQYF
16 TRBJ2-1 TRBV10-2 CASSGVTGGIHNEQFF
15 TRBJ2-1 TRBV9 CASSPSGSNGNEQFF
17 TRBJ2-1 TRBV7-9 CASSLGEGQGHYNEQFF
13 TRBJ2-5 TRBV28 CASSSTRKETQYF
16 TRBJ2-3 TRBV6-2/TRBV6-3 CASSLGASGIPDTQYF
14 TRBJ2-3 TRBV29-1 CSVEDGRGTDTQYF
15 TRBJ2-2 TRBV9 CASSPYREYTGELFF